The subject of this entry is one T cell receptor (delta chain). Its antigen is not identified. Germline V gives CDR1 TSWWSYY, CDR2 QGS. V was trimmed by 5 bases and J by 7 bases, leaving 11 bases between them. The CDR3 extends over 12 amino acids. This entry is derived from a study of Vδ1+ human thymocytes. Study-level points and caveats: Thymic delta-chain repertoires held roughly 20% Vdelta2 sequences and few Vdelta3, despite high sort purity. In the thymus, TRG and TRD repertoires looked highly polyclonal with Gaussian CDR3 lengths.

Extracted RNA was reverse transcribed into cDNA. Pooled V-gene forward primers with one constant-region reverse primer generated the CDR3 amplicons by multiplex PCR. TCRdb re-called clones from the multiplex PCR reads via CATT. The sample carries about 55,000 delta-chain clones, around a sixth recorded once. The genes are TRDV1 and TRDJ1, with D unclear. Sequencing was carried out using Vdelta1+ gamma-delta thymocytes from the thymus. Subset denoted: FACS-sorted CD3+ TCRalphabeta- TCRVdelta1+ TCRVdelta2- thymocytes. This clonotype was obtained from a boy under three years old who had congenital heart surgery. CDR3 protein: CALGRFRAKLIF. DNA of the CDR3: TGTGCTCTTGGGAGATTTCGGGCTAAACTCATCTTT.